This T cell receptor (beta chain) was sequenced for a study of beta chain features in type 1 diabetes. As every portion of the isolated RNA was reverse transcribed, the sequencing read expressed TCRB transcripts. Assay used: immunoSEQ multiplex PCR; TCRdb lists only in-frame clones, some missing. The repertoire has roughly 220,000 clones, around 15% of them found once; the top ten carry roughly 0.08%. This clone has only a few counts. Its specificity is unknown. Findings of the study overall: For patients and controls alike, PCR might favor shorter templates to the same degree. Across all four CD4+ subsets, people with type 1 diabetes showed modestly shorter TCRB CDR3s. At VDJ recombination sites, type 1 diabetes patients had fewer insertions and more deleted nucleotides.

The CDR3 has 14 residues. CDR1 is SQVTM, CDR2 ANQGSEA, per germline. V shed 7 bases, J shed 8 bases, and the junction held 14 bases outside the gene matches. Every donor had blood drawn once into heparin, about 116 mL on average. The gene calls are TRBV29-1 and TRBJ2-1; 7 bases match TRBD1. Input material: naive CD4+ T cells from blood. This TCR was recovered from a man aged 25 to 40 with type 1 diabetes. The CDR3 here is CSAEGQKFRDEQFF. In DNA, the CDR3 is TGCAGCGCAGAGGGACAGAAGTTTAGAGATGAGCAGTTCTTC.